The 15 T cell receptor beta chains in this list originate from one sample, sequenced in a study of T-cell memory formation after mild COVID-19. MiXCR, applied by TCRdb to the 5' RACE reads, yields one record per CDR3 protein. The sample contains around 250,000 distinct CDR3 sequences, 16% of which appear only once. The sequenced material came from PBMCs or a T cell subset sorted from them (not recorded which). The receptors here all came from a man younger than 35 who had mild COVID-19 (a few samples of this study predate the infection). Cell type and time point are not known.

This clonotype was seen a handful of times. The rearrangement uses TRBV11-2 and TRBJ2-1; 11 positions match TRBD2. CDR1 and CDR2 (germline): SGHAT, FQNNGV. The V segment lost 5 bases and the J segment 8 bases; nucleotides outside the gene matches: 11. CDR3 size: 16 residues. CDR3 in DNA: TGTGCCAGCAGCCAGGCACAACTAGCGGGGGTGGATGAGCAGTTCTTC. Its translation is CASSQAQLAGVDEQFF.

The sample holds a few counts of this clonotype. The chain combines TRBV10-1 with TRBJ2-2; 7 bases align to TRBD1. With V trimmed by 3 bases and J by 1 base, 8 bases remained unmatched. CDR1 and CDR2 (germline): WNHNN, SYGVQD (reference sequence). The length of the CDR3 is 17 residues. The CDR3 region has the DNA TGCGCCAGCAGTGATTCCGGAGGACAGGAGAACACCGGGGAGCTGTTTTTT. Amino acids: CASSDSGGQENTGELFF.

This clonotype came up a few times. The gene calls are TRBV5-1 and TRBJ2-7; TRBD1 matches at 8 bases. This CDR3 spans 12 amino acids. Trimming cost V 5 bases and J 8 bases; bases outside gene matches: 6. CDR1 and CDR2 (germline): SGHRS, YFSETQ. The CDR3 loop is CASSPGQGQQYF. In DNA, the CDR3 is TGCGCCAGCAGTCCTGGACAGGGACAGCAGTACTTC.

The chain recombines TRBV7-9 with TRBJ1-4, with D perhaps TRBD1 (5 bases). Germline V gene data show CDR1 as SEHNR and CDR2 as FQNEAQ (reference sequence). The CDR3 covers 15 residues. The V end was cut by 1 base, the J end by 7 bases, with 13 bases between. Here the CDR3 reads CASSLGDRYSEKLFF. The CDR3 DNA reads TGTGCCAGCAGCTTAGGCGACAGATACTCTGAAAAACTGTTTTTT.

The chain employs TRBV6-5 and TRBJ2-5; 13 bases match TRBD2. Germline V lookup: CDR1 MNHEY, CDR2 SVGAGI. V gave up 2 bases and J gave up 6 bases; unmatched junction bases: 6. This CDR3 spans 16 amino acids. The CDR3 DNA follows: TGTGCCAGCAGTTACACGGGACTAGCGGGACCACAGACCCAGTACTTC. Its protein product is CASSYTGLAGPQTQYF.

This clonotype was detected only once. In DNA, the CDR3 is TGTGCCAGCAGTGAAGCCGCTAGGGGGGGCAAAAACATTCAGTACTTC. Translation gives CASSEAARGGKNIQYF. The chain joins TRBV6-1 to TRBJ2-4; tentative D call: TRBD2 (7 bases). The V and J ends lost 0 bases and 3 bases respectively, with 12 bases between them. This CDR3 contains 16 residues. From germline, CDR1 is MNHNS and CDR2 SASEGT.

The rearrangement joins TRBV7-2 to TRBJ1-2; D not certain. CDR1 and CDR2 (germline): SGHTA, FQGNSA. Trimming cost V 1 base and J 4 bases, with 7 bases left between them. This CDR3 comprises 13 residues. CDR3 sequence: CASSLGWTYGYTF. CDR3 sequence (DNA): TGTGCCAGCAGCTTAGGATGGACCTATGGCTACACCTTC.

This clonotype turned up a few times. CDR3 in DNA: TGTGCCAGCAGTTTAGATCGGGGAGGGTTTAACGAGCAGTACTTC. This codes for CASSLDRGGFNEQYF. The chain combines TRBV27 with TRBJ2-7, with 7 nucleotides matching TRBD2. Germline V lookup: CDR1 MNHEY, CDR2 SMNVEV (reference sequence). V shed 2 bases, J shed 5 bases, and the junction held 9 bases outside the gene matches. The CDR3 sequence is 15 residues long.

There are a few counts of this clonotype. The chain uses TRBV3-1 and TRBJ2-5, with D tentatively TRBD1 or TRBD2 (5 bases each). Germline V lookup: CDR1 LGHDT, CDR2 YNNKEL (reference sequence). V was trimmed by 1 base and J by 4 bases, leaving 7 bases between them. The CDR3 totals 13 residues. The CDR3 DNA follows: TGTGCCAGCAGCCAAGCTGGGGGAGAGACCCAGTACTTC. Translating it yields CASSQAGGETQYF.

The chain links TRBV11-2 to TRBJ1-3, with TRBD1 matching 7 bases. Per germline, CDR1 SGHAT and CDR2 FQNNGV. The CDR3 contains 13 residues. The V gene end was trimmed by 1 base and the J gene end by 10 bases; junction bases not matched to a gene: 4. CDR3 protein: CASSLGTGRTIYF. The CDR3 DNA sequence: TGTGCCAGCAGCTTAGGGACAGGACGAACCATATATTTT.

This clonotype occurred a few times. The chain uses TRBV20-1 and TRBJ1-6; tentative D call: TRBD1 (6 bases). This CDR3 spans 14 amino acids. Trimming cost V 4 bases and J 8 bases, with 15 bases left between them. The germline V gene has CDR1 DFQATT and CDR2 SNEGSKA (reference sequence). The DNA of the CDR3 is TGCAGTGCTACCCTAGGGCCAGGGGATTCACCCCTCCACTTT. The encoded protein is CSATLGPGDSPLHF.

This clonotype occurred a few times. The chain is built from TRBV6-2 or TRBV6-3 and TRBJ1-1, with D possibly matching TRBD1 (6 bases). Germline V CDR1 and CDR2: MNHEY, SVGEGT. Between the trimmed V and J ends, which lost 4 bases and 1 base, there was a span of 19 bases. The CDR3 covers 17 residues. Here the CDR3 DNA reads TGTGCCAGCAGTTGGGACTACATCGGACAGAAGAACACTGAAGCTTTCTTT. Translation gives CASSWDYIGQKNTEAFF.

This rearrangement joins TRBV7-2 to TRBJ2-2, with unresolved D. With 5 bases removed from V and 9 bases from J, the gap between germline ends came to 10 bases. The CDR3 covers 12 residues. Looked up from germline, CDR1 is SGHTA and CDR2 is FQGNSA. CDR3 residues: CASSPYTRELFF. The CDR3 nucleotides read TGTGCCAGCAGCCCATATACGAGGGAGCTGTTTTTT.

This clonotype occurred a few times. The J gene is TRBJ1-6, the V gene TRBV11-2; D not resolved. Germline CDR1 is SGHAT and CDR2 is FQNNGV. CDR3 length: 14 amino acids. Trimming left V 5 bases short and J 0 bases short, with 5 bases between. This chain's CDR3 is CASSRSSYNSPLHF. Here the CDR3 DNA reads TGTGCCAGCAGCCGCAGCTCCTATAATTCACCCCTCCACTTT.

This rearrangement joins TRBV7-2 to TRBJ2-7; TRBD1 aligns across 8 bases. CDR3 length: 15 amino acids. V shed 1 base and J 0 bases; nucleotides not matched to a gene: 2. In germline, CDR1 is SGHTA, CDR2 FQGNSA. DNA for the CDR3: TGTGCCAGCAGCTTAGGGACAGGGTTCTCCTACGAGCAGTACTTC. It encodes CASSLGTGFSYEQYF.